This T cell receptor (beta chain) was retrieved from a study of tumor T cells in aggressive B-cell lymphoma. This clone has just one count. CDR3 size: 15 residues. The germline V gene encodes CDR1 MNHEY and CDR2 SVGAGI. With 5 bases clipped from V and 7 bases from J, the junction kept 9 bases outside the gene matches. TCRdb's table, derived via immunoSEQ multiplex PCR, lists solely in-frame clones and lacks some. The table has 4,500 to 5,500 clones, roughly 84% seen once. This TCR was recovered from an adult with diffuse large B cell lymphoma. The sample comprised tumor tissue. V gene TRBV6-5 combines with J gene TRBJ2-4, with TRBD2 matching 9 bases. This CDR3 is CASSPSSGRRNIQYF. CDR3 coding DNA: TGTGCCAGCAGTCCTTCCAGCGGGAGGAGGAACATTCAGTACTTC.